A selection of T cell receptor beta chains follows, all from one sample in a study of T cell responses to AZD1222 COVID-19 vaccine. This table comes from immunoSEQ multiplex PCR, and its TCRdb copy is limited to in-frame clones, with some not included. The sample yields over 150,000 clones, about nine tenths seen once. This material consisted of peripheral blood, taken on day 0 of AZD1222 vaccination. These TCRs come from an adult in good health. Each CDR3 is given with its conserved first and last residue. The order of the fields is V gene, CDR3 protein.

v_gene: TRBV10-3
CDR3aa: CAIRDRGEEGSPLHF

v_gene: TRBV6-1
CDR3aa: CASSEADQGTGELFF

v_gene: TRBV29-1
CDR3aa: CSATRTRGTDTQYF

v_gene: TRBV6-2/TRBV6-3
CDR3aa: CASSYYSGGNTGELFF

v_gene: TRBV2
CDR3aa: CASSEDRPTNQPQHF

v_gene: TRBV7-2
CDR3aa: CASSPGLLLGDEQFF

v_gene: TRBV6-5
CDR3aa: CASSYSDLRRTDTQYF

v_gene: TRBV4-1
CDR3aa: CASSQGRASSSYEQYF

v_gene: TRBV29-1
CDR3aa: CSVAWTANTEAFF

v_gene: TRBV3-1/TRBV3-2
CDR3aa: CASSRNVYEQYF

v_gene: TRBV10-3
CDR3aa: CAADRGNYGYTF

v_gene: TRBV27
CDR3aa: CASSPRLGNQPQHF

v_gene: TRBV3-1/TRBV3-2
CDR3aa: CASSRDRYDEQYF

v_gene: TRBV9
CDR3aa: CASSVGNGFDEQYF

v_gene: TRBV5-1
CDR3aa: CASSLGAEANYGYTF

v_gene: TRBV24-1
CDR3aa: CATSESGRADTQYF

v_gene: TRBV7-2
CDR3aa: CASSPTGSTNEKLFF

v_gene: TRBV5-5
CDR3aa: CASSPAVGTQYF

v_gene: TRBV4-1
CDR3aa: CASSQGNTGGETQYF

v_gene: TRBV7-8
CDR3aa: CASRMNGPNWAETQYF

v_gene: TRBV5-1
CDR3aa: CASTREGPSNEQFF

v_gene: TRBV24-1
CDR3aa: CATSDSGAHHNEQFF

v_gene: TRBV7-6
CDR3aa: CASSLLAGGPSGELFF

v_gene: TRBV3-1/TRBV3-2
CDR3aa: CASTGIAGRETQYF

v_gene: TRBV5-1
CDR3aa: CASSLGGRTSNTGELFF

v_gene: TRBV12-3/TRBV12-4
CDR3aa: CASSFSRVTEAFF

v_gene: TRBV4-3
CDR3aa: CASSAGQHTEAFF

v_gene: TRBV9
CDR3aa: CASSDRTGAFGYTF

v_gene: TRBV3-1/TRBV3-2
CDR3aa: CASSQGRGSNQPQHF

v_gene: TRBV19
CDR3aa: CASCVQGPDNSPLHF

v_gene: TRBV15
CDR3aa: CATSRDTPGRTWGAYEQYF

v_gene: TRBV6-6
CDR3aa: CASKPGQGHTYEQYF

v_gene: TRBV4-2
CDR3aa: CASSQEGTGVEQFF

v_gene: TRBV3-1/TRBV3-2
CDR3aa: CASSQRDTQYF

v_gene: TRBV19
CDR3aa: CASSSSPGRAGNYGYTF

v_gene: TRBV5-6
CDR3aa: CASSLVTTYGNTEAFF

v_gene: TRBV5-4
CDR3aa: CASSPAPRGGADTQYF

v_gene: TRBV5-6
CDR3aa: CASSRGLETEAFF

v_gene: TRBV11-3
CDR3aa: CASSPRFSRTGGIDTQYF

v_gene: TRBV5-1
CDR3aa: CASSLARGEPLHF

v_gene: TRBV29-1
CDR3aa: CSATGVNEKLFF

v_gene: TRBV19
CDR3aa: CASSTLAEAFF

v_gene: TRBV5-1
CDR3aa: CASNRGGNNYGYTF

v_gene: TRBV6-5
CDR3aa: CASRGLARTGGELFF

v_gene: TRBV3-1/TRBV3-2
CDR3aa: CASSQAGSEGGEQFF

v_gene: TRBV7-8
CDR3aa: CASSLMGQATGELFF

v_gene: TRBV6-5
CDR3aa: CASSYGQEPLKLFF

v_gene: TRBV6-5
CDR3aa: CASSTGDQPQHF

v_gene: TRBV7-2
CDR3aa: CASSLASQGYEQYF

v_gene: TRBV19
CDR3aa: CASSPGQDPYEQYF

v_gene: TRBV5-4
CDR3aa: CASSLPGPPAETQYF

v_gene: TRBV28
CDR3aa: CASGGQAPNYGYTF

v_gene: TRBV27
CDR3aa: CASRHKGDGSYEQYF